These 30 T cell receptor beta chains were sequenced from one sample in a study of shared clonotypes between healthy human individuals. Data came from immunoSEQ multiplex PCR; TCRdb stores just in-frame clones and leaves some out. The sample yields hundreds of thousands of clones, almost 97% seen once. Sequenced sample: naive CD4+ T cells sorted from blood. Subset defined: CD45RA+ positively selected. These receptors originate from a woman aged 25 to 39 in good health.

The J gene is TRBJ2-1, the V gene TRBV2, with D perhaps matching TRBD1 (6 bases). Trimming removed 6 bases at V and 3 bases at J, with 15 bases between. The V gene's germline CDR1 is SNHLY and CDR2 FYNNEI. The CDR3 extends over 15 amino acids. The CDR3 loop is CASRAQGINYNEQFF. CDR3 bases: TGTGCCAGCAGGGCACAGGGAATAAACTACAATGAGCAGTTCTTC.

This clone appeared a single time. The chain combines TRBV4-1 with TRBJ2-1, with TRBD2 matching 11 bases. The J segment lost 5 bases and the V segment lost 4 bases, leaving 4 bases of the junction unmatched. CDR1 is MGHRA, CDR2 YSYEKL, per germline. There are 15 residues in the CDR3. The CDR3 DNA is TGCGCCAGCAGCCCAGGGACTAGCGGACACAATGAGCAGTTCTTC. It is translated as CASSPGTSGHNEQFF.

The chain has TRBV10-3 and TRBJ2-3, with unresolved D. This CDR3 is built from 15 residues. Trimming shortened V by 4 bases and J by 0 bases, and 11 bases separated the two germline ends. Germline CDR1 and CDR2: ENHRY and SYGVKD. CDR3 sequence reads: CAISAQIASTDTQYF. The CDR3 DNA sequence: TGTGCCATCAGTGCACAAATAGCTAGCACAGATACGCAGTATTTT.

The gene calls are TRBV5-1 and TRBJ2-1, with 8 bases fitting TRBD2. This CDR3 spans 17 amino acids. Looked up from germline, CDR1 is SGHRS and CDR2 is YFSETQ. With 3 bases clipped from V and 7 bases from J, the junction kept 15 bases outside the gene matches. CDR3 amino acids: CASSSSPQRERSNEQFF. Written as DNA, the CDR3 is TGCGCCAGCAGCTCGTCTCCTCAGCGGGAGCGGTCAAATGAGCAGTTCTTC. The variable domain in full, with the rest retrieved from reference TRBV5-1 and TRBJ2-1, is KAGVTQTPRYLIKTRGQQVTLSCSPISGHRSVSWYQQTPGQGLQFLFEYFSETQRNKGNFPGRFSGRQFSNSRSEMNVSTLELGDSALYLCASSSSPQRERSNEQFFGPGTRLTVL.

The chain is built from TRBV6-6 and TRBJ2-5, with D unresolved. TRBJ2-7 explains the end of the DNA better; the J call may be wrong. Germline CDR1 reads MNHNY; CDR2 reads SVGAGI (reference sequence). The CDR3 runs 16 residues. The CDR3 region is CASSYSSLADSYEQYF. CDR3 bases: TGTGCCAGCAGTTACTCGAGCCTGGCGGACTCCTACGAGCAGTACTTC.

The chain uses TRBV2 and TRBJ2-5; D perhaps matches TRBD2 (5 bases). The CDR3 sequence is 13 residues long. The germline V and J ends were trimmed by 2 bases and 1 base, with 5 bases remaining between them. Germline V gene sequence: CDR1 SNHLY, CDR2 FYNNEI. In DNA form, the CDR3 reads TGTGCCAGCAGTGAACGGGGCCAAGAGACCCAGTACTTC. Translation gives CASSERGQETQYF.

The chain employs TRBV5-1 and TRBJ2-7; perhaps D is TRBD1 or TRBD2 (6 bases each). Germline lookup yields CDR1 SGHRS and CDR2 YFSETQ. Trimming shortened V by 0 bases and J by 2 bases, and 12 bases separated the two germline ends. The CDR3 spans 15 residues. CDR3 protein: CASSLEGGFTYEQYF. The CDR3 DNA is TGCGCCAGCAGCTTGGAAGGGGGGTTCACCTACGAGCAGTACTTC.

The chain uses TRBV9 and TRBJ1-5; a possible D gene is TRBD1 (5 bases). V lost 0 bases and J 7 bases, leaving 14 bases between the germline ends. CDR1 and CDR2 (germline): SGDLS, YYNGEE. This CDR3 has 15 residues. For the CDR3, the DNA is TGTGCCAGCAGCGTAGAGGGGAGGTGGGACCAGCCCCAGCATTTT. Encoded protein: CASSVEGRWDQPQHF. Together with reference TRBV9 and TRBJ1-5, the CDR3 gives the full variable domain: DSGVTQTPKHLITATGQRVTLRCSPRSGDLSVYWYQQSLDQGLQFLIQYYNGEERAKGNILERFSAQQFPDLHSELNLSSLELGDSALYFCASSVEGRWDQPQHFGDGTRLSIL.

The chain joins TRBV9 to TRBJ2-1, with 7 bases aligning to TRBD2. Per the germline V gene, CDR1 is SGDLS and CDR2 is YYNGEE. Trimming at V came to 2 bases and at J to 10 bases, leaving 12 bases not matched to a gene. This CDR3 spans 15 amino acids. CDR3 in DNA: TGTGCCAGCAGCGTTAGCGCCACCCGGGGGGACGAGCAGTTCTTC. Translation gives CASSVSATRGDEQFF. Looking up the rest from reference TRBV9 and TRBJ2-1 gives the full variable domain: DSGVTQTPKHLITATGQRVTLRCSPRSGDLSVYWYQQSLDQGLQFLIQYYNGEERAKGNILERFSAQQFPDLHSELNLSSLELGDSALYFCASSVSATRGDEQFFGPGTRLTVL.

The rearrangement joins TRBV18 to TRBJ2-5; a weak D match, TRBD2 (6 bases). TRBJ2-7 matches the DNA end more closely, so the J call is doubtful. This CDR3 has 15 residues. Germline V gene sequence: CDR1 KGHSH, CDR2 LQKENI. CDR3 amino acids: CASSPQTREESEQYF. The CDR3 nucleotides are TGTGCCAGCTCACCCCAGACTAGGGAGGAGTCCGAGCAGTACTTC.

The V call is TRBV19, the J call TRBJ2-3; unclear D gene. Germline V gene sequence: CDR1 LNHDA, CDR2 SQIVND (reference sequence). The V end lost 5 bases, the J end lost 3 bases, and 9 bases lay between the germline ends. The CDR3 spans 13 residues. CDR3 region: CASSRLETDTQYF. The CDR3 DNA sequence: TGTGCCAGTAGTCGCCTAGAGACAGATACGCAGTATTTT.

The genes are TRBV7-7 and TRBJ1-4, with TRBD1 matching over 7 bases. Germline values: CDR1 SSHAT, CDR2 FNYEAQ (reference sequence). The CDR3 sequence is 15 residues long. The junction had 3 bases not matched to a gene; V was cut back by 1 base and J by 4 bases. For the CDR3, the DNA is TGTGCCAGCAGCTTAGAAGGGGGCATTAATGAAAAACTGTTTTTT. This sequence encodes CASSLEGGINEKLFF.

This CDR3 reads CASSSTGGLGTEAFF. CDR3 coding DNA: TGTGCCAGCAGCTCGACAGGGGGCTTGGGCACTGAAGCTTTCTTT. V and J are TRBV13 and TRBJ1-1; 10 bases agree with TRBD1. Trimming removed 4 bases from V and 4 bases from J; junction bases left unmatched: 6. The germline gives CDR1 PRHDT, CDR2 FYEKMQ (reference sequence). There are 15 residues in the CDR3.

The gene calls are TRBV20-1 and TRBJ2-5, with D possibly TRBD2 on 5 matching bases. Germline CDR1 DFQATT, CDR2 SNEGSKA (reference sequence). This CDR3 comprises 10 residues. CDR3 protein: CSYRGETQYF. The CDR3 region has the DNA TGCAGCTATCGCGGGGAGACCCAGTACTTC.

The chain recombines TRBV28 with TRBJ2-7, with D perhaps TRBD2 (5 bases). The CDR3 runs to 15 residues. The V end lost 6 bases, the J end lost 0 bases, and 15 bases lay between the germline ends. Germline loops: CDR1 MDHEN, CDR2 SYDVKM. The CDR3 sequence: CASRTSSAHSYEQYF. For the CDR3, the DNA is TGTGCCAGCAGAACAAGTAGCGCTCACTCCTACGAGCAGTACTTC.

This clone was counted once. The CDR3 DNA sequence: TGTGCCAGCAACCCTAGCGGGAGTGACGAGCAGTACTTC. Protein sequence: CASNPSGSDEQYF. This sequence joins TRBV27 and TRBJ2-7, with 10 bases that match TRBD2. CDR1 and CDR2 (germline): MNHEY, SMNVEV (reference sequence). Losses at the gene ends were 7 bases for V and 5 bases for J; bases not matched to a gene: 5. This CDR3 comprises 13 residues.

Written as DNA, the CDR3 is TGTGCCAGTACAGTCCCAACCAAAAACATTCAGTACTTC. Translation: CASTVPTKNIQYF. The rearrangement links TRBV19 to TRBJ2-4; no definite D call. Germline CDR1 reads LNHDA; CDR2 reads SQIVND (reference sequence). The ends were cut back, 7 bases at V and 2 bases at J, with 9 bases in the middle. CDR3 length: 13 amino acids.

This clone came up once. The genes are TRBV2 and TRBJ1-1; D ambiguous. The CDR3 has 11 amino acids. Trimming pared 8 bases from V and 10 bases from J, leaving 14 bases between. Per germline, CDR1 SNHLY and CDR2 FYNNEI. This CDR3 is CASRRPEPAFF. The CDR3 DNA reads TGTGCCAGCCGCCGGCCCGAACCAGCTTTCTTT.

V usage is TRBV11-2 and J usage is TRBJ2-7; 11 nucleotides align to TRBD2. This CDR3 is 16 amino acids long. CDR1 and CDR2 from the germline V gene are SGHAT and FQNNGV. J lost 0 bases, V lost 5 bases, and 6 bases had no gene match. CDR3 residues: CASSVSGTSGSYEQYF. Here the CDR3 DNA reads TGTGCCAGCAGCGTGTCCGGGACTAGCGGCTCCTACGAGCAGTACTTC.

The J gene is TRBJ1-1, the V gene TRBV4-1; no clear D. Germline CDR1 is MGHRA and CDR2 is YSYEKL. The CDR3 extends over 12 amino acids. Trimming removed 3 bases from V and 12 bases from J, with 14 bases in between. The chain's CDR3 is CASSHDGPQTFF. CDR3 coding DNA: TGCGCCAGCAGCCACGACGGACCCCAAACTTTCTTT.

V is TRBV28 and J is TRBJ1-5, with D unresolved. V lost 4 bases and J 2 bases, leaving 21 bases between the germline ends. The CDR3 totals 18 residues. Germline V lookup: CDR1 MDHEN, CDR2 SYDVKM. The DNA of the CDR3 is TGTGCCAGCAGTTATATCATCGGTTTGCGTGGGGGCAATCAGCCCCAGCATTTT. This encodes CASSYIIGLRGGNQPQHF. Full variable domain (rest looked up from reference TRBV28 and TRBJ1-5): DVKVTQSSRYLVKRTGEKVFLECVQDMDHENMFWYRQDPGLGLRLIYFSYDVKMKEKGDIPEGYSVSREKKERFSLILESASTNQTSMYLCASSYIIGLRGGNQPQHFGDGTRLSIL.

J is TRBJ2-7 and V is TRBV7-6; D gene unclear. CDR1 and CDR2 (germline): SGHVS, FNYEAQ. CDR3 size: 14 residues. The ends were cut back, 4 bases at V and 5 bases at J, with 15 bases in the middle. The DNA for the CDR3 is TGTGCCAGCAGCTCGCTAGGTGGGTACGACGAGCAGTACTTC. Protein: CASSSLGGYDEQYF.

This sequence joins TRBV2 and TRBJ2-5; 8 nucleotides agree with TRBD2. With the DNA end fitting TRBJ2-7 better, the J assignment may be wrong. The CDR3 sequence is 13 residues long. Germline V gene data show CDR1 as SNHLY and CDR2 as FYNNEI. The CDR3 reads CASSLAGRYEQYF. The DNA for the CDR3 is TGTGCCAGCAGTCTAGCGGGCAGATACGAGCAGTACTTC.

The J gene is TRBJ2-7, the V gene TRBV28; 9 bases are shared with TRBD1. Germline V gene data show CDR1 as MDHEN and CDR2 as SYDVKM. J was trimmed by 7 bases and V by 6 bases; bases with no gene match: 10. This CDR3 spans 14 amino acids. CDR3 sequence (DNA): TGTGCCAGCAGCGGACAGGGGCAGGCGGGTGAGCAGTACTTC. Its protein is CASSGQGQAGEQYF.

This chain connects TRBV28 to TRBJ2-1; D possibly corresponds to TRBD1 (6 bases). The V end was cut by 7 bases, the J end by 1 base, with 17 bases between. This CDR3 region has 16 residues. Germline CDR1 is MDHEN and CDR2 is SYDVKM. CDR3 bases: TGTGCCAGCAACTCACCCGGGACACCTTCCTACAATGAGCAGTTCTTC. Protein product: CASNSPGTPSYNEQFF.

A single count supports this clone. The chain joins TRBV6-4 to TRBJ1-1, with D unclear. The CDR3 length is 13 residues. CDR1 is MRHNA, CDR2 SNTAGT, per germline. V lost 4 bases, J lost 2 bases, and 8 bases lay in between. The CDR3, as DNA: TGTGCCAGCAGTGTGGCAGAAAACACTGAAGCTTTCTTT. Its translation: CASSVAENTEAFF.

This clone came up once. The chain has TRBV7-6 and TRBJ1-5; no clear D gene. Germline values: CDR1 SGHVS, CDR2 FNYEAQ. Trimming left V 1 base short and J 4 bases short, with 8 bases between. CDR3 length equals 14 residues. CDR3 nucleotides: TGTGCCAGCAGCTTAGGAGACCTTAATCAGCCCCAGCATTTT. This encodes CASSLGDLNQPQHF.

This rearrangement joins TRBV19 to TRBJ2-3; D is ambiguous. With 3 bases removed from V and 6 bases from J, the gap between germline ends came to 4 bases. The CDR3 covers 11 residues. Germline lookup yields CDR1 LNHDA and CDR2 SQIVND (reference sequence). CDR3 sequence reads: CASSMFDTQYF. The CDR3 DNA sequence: TGTGCCAGTAGTATGTTTGATACGCAGTATTTT.

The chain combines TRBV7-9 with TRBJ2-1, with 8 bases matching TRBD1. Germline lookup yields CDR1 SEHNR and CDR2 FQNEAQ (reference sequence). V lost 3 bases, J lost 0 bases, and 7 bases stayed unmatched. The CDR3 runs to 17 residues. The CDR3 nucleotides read TGTGCCAGCAGCTTCACATGGGACAGGAGCTCCTACAATGAGCAGTTCTTC. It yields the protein CASSFTWDRSSYNEQFF.

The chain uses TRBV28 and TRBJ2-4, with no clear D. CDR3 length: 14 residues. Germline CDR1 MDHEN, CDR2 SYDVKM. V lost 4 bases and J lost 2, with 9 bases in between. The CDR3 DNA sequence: TGTGCCAGCAGTTCTAGTCTAACCAAAAACATTCAGTACTTC. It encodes CASSSSLTKNIQYF. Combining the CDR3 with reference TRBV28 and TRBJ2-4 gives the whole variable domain DVKVTQSSRYLVKRTGEKVFLECVQDMDHENMFWYRQDPGLGLRLIYFSYDVKMKEKGDIPEGYSVSREKKERFSLILESASTNQTSMYLCASSSSLTKNIQYFGAGTRLSVL.